This T cell receptor beta chain was profiled in a study of cytomegalovirus exposure and HLA in healthy donors. Study-wide context: The same platform used for the 650 to 850 first-cohort repertoires was also used for the 120 validation repertoires, as a later analysis reported.

This CDR3 has 14 amino acids. V shed 4 bases, J shed 3 bases, and the junction held 2 bases outside the gene matches. Per germline, CDR1 SEHNR and CDR2 FQNEAQ (reference sequence). To note about this clone: The antigen remains undetermined.

Produced via immunoSEQ multiplex PCR; TCRdb's table is partial and in-frame only. The sample has around 80,000 clones; about 95% are singletons. Study-level findings and limits: The finding came from a later analysis; first-cohort TCR clusters tended to co-occur in the roughly 120 validation repertoires. Confirmation in vitro established that a few CMV-associated chains were specific for CMV antigens.

The sequence was collected from a young woman in good health and CMV-seronegative. The sample comprised PBMCs. The chain recombines TRBV7-9 with TRBJ1-4; 7 bases agree with TRBD1. The CDR3 is CASSSQGANEKLFF. As DNA, the CDR3 is TGTGCCAGCAGCTCCCAGGGGGCTAATGAAAAACTGTTTTTT.